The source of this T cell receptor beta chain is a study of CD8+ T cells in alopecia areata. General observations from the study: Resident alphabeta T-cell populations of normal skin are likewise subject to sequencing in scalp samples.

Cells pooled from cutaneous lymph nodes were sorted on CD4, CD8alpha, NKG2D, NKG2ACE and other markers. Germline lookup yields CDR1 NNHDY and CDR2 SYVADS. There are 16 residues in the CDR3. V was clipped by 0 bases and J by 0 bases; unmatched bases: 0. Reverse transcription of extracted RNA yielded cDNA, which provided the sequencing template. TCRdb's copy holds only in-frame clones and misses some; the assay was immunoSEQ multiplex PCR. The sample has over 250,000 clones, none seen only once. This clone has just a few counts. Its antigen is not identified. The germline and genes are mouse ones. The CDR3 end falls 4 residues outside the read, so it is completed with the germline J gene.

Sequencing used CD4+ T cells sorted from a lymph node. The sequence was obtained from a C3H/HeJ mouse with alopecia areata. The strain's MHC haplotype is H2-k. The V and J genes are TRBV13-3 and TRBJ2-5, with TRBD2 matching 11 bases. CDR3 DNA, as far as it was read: TGTGCCAGCAGTGATGGGACTGGGGGGAACCAAGAC. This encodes CASSDGTGGNQD. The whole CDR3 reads CASSDGTGGNQDTQYF.